Following are 23 T cell receptor beta chains from one sample sequenced in a study of blood T cells in healthy people across ages. A second about 6 to 12 cycle PCR used barcoded and J-beta primers. One entry per CDR3 protein, called by TCRdb with MiXCR from the 5' RACE reads. Found here are about 770,000 distinct CDR3 sequences, around 42% of them singletons; the top ten hold approximately 20%. The sample consisted of blood. Receptors originate from a man aged 55 to 70 in good health.

This clonotype was seen more than once but under ten times. The rearrangement joins TRBV6-1 to TRBJ2-5; perhaps D is TRBD1 or TRBD2 (5 bases each). Germline CDR1 and CDR2: MNHNS and SASEGT. CDR3 length: 15 residues. V lost 7 bases, J lost 5 bases, and 20 bases lay in between. The CDR3 loop is CASTTLSGGMETQYF. For the CDR3, the DNA is TGTGCCAGCACTACCCTTAGTGGGGGTATGGAGACCCAGTACTTC.

A few counts support this clonotype. This sequence joins TRBV27 and TRBJ2-5; D gene unclear. This CDR3 comprises 14 residues. The germline V gene encodes CDR1 MNHEY and CDR2 SMNVEV (reference sequence). V was shortened by 2 bases and J by 5 bases, with 12 bases between the two germline ends. In nucleotides, the CDR3 is TGTGCCAGCAGTTTAATTGGGTTCGGGGAGACCCAGTACTTC. Translating it yields CASSLIGFGETQYF.

This clonotype was counted a few times. The rearrangement links TRBV20-1 to TRBJ2-1; tentatively, D is TRBD1 (6 bases). Germline loops: CDR1 DFQATT, CDR2 SNEGSKA (reference sequence). The ends were cut back, 8 bases at V and 0 bases at J, with 17 bases in the middle. The CDR3 has 15 amino acids. The CDR3 nucleotides are TGCAGTACATCGCCCAGGGGCAGCTCCTACAATGAGCAGTTCTTC. It specifies CSTSPRGSSYNEQFF.

This clonotype was found once. The chain recombines TRBV6-2 or TRBV6-3 with TRBJ2-1; either TRBD1 or TRBD2 may supply D (7 bases each). The CDR3 totals 15 residues. V was trimmed by 6 bases and J by 4 bases, leaving 16 bases between them. Per germline, CDR1 MNHEY and CDR2 SVGEGT. CDR3 protein: CASRRQGGDYNEQFF. The CDR3, as DNA: TGTGCCAGCAGAAGACAGGGAGGGGATTACAATGAGCAGTTCTTC.

The V gene is TRBV20-1, the J gene TRBJ1-5; D may be TRBD1 (6 bases). Between the trimmed V and J ends, which lost 3 bases and 6 bases, there was a span of 15 bases. The germline CDR1 and CDR2 sequences are DFQATT and SNEGSKA (reference sequence). The CDR3 spans 14 residues. The CDR3 coding sequence is TGCAGTGCTAGGATAGGGGCAGGGGCTCAGCCCCAGCATTTT. This encodes CSARIGAGAQPQHF.

This clonotype was picked up a small number of times. This chain connects TRBV7-9 to TRBJ2-7; TRBD1 might be the D (8 bases). CDR1 is SEHNR and CDR2 is FQNEAQ in the germline V gene (reference sequence). V gave up 5 bases and J gave up 5 bases, with 19 bases separating them. The CDR3 totals 15 residues. The chain's CDR3 is CASSPRTGRDHEQYF. The CDR3 DNA sequence: TGTGCCAGCAGCCCCCGGACAGGGAGGGACCACGAGCAGTACTTC.

This clonotype has only a few counts. Written as DNA, the CDR3 is TGCAGTGGGGTAGGGGGGCCCCGAAAAATACAAGAGACCCAGTACTTC. Protein: CSGVGGPRKIQETQYF. The rearrangement joins TRBV20-1 to TRBJ2-5; D could derive from TRBD1 or TRBD2 (6 bases each). Germline CDR1 reads DFQATT; CDR2 reads SNEGSKA (reference sequence). The CDR3 loop spans 16 amino acids. Trimming removed 7 bases from V and 2 bases from J, with 23 bases in between.

This clonotype was counted a single time. This sequence joins TRBV6-1 and TRBJ2-5; 10 bases are a match to TRBD2. V trimming: 3 bases; J trimming: 13 bases; junction bases outside the gene matches: 2. Germline-derived CDR1 and CDR2 are MNHNS and SASEGT. The CDR3 has 11 amino acids. CDR3 region: CASSDRTSGYF. The CDR3, as DNA: TGTGCCAGCAGTGATAGGACTAGCGGGTACTTC.

This clonotype showed up many times. This chain uses TRBV20-1 with TRBJ2-7, with TRBD2 matching 8 bases. Unmatched junction bases numbered 13, after V lost 1 base and J lost 11 bases. The CDR3 contains 14 residues. Looked up from germline, CDR1 is DFQATT and CDR2 is SNEGSKA (reference sequence). The CDR3 DNA sequence: TGCAGTGCTAGAGGCCCGACTAGCGTTGAAGCCAAGTACTTC. As protein: CSARGPTSVEAKYF.

This clonotype was observed a handful of times. The V and J genes are TRBV24-1 and TRBJ2-5, with 11 bases fitting TRBD1. The CDR3 is 16 residues long. Germline assignment: CDR1 KGHDR and CDR2 SFDVKD. The V segment lost 3 bases and the J segment 2 bases; nucleotides outside the gene matches: 4. Here the CDR3 reads CATSDPRDRGQETQYF. The CDR3 bases are TGTGCCACCAGTGATCCCCGGGACAGGGGGCAAGAGACCCAGTACTTC.

The chain joins TRBV15 to TRBJ1-5; D is unresolved. CDR1 and CDR2 (germline): LNHNV, YYDKDF (reference sequence). The CDR3 runs to 15 residues. V lost 4 bases and J lost 5, with 15 bases in between. The CDR3 region is CATSKLGSEDQPQHF. The CDR3 nucleotides are TGTGCCACCAGCAAGCTGGGGAGTGAGGATCAGCCCCAGCATTTT. Using reference TRBV15 and TRBJ1-5 for the parts outside the CDR3, the full variable domain is DAMVIQNPRYQVTQFGKPVTLSCSQTLNHNVMYWYQQKSSQAPKLLFHYYDKDFNNEADTPDNFQSRRPNTSFCFLDIRSPGLGDTAMYLCATSKLGSEDQPQHFGDGTRLSIL.

V and J are TRBV6-2 or TRBV6-3 and TRBJ1-5; D is unclear. V lost 7 bases and J 7 bases, leaving 14 bases between the germline ends. Germline V gene lookup returns CDR1 MNHEY and CDR2 SVGEGT. CDR3 length: 13 residues. The CDR3 DNA reads TGTGCCAGCATGCAATCGGGAAGACAGCCCCAGCATTTT. Amino acid sequence: CASMQSGRQPQHF.

This clonotype was recorded a few times. The chain couples TRBV28 to TRBJ2-1; D unresolved. The CDR3 length is 11 residues. Trimming cost V 5 bases and J 6 bases, with 5 bases left between them. Germline values: CDR1 MDHEN, CDR2 SYDVKM. The CDR3 protein is CASSRPNEQFF. Here the CDR3 DNA reads TGTGCCAGCAGTCGCCCCAATGAGCAGTTCTTC.

As for this clonotype: At one end the junction does not follow the germline gene, possibly because of a read error. V usage is TRBV9 and J usage is TRBJ2-7; D may match TRBD1 or TRBD2 (6 bases each). CDR3 length equals 14 residues. Germline V gives CDR1 SGDLS, CDR2 YYNGEE. In DNA form, the CDR3 reads TGTGCCTGCAGCGTAGGAGGGGGGTCGCACGAGCAGTACTTC. Translating gives CACSVGGGSHEQYF.

This clonotype was observed a handful of times. The chain combines TRBV7-3 with TRBJ2-3; TRBD1 matches at 9 bases. V shed 4 bases and J 6 bases; nucleotides not matched to a gene: 11. The CDR3 contains 16 residues. Per germline, CDR1 SGHTA and CDR2 FQGTGA. The CDR3 DNA reads TGTGCCAGCAGCTCGCTAGGGACAGGGTTAACGGATACGCAGTATTTT. Translating gives CASSSLGTGLTDTQYF.

The chain couples TRBV7-3 to TRBJ2-1; the D gene is possibly TRBD2 (6 bases). The V gene lost 5 bases and the J gene lost 3 bases, with 14 bases spanning the gap. CDR3 length: 15 residues. In germline, CDR1 is SGHTA, CDR2 FQGTGA. The CDR3 here is CASSDLARGYNEQFF. CDR3 coding DNA: TGTGCCAGCAGCGATCTAGCGAGGGGCTACAATGAGCAGTTCTTC.

This clonotype was observed a few times. The chain carries TRBV20-1 and TRBJ2-7; no clear D gene. This CDR3 spans 13 amino acids. The V and J ends lost 0 bases and 3 bases respectively, with 9 bases between them. The germline V gene encodes CDR1 DFQATT and CDR2 SNEGSKA (reference sequence). The CDR3 nucleotides read TGCAGTGCTAGAGATGAGGATTTCTACGAGCAGTACTTC. This sequence encodes CSARDEDFYEQYF.

The chain has TRBV12-3 or TRBV12-4 and TRBJ2-1; D is unresolved. With 3 bases removed from V and 4 bases from J, the gap between germline ends came to 10 bases. The CDR3 sequence is 14 residues long. CDR3 DNA: TGTGCCAGCAGTTTTGGCCTTCTTTACAATGAGCAGTTCTTC. The encoded protein is CASSFGLLYNEQFF.

The rearrangement links TRBV20-1 to TRBJ2-5; weak D call: TRBD1 (6 bases). V lost 5 bases and J lost 5, with 21 bases in between. Germline CDR1 reads DFQATT; CDR2 reads SNEGSKA (reference sequence). The CDR3 extends over 15 amino acids. CDR3 nucleotide sequence: TGCAGTGCTTGCCTCCAGGGGAAAGAAAGGGAGACCCAGTACTTC. Its protein is CSACLQGKERETQYF.

Comment on this clonotype: A much larger clone differs from this one at a single base, so this may be a read error. The V and J genes are TRBV4-3 and TRBJ2-6; D may be TRBD2 (7 bases). The CDR3 is 21 residues long. Per germline, CDR1 LGHNA and CDR2 YSLEER. Trimming took off 0 bases at V and 2 bases at J, with 23 bases between the two ends. In nucleotides, the CDR3 is TGCGCCAGCAGCCAAGATTTCTTGGTGGGGCAGGGGAGGGCTGGGGCCAACGTCCTGACTTTC. Protein product: CASSQDFLVGQGRAGANVLTF.

The rearrangement links TRBV7-9 to TRBJ2-3; 14 bases match TRBD2. The CDR3 consists of 18 residues. CDR1 SEHNR and CDR2 FQNEAQ come from the germline V gene (reference sequence). V was clipped by 2 bases and J by 1 base; unmatched bases: 5. CDR3 sequence: CASSLFGTSGGGTDTQYF. Here the CDR3 DNA reads TGTGCCAGCAGCTTATTTGGGACTAGCGGGGGAGGCACAGATACGCAGTATTTT.

This clonotype was counted only a few times. The chain combines TRBV5-8 with TRBJ1-1; D possibly corresponds to TRBD1 (5 bases). With 0 bases removed from V and 6 bases from J, the gap between germline ends came to 15 bases. The CDR3 length is 15 residues. From germline, CDR1 is SGHTS and CDR2 YDEGEE. The CDR3 DNA sequence: TGTGCCAGCAGCTTGGGGGAGGGCAGGGCCCCTGAAGCTTTCTTT. Amino acids: CASSLGEGRAPEAFF. The complete variable domain, with remaining parts taken from reference TRBV5-8 and TRBJ1-1, reads EAGVTQSPTHLIKTRGQQATLRCSPISGHTSVYWYQQALGLGLQFLLWYDEGEERNRGNFPPRFSGRQFPNYSSELNVNALELEDSALYLCASSLGEGRAPEAFFGQGTRLTVV.

The J gene is TRBJ2-7, the V gene TRBV12-3 or TRBV12-4; no clear D gene. The DNA matches TRBJ2-5 better at its end, which makes the J call doubtful. The CDR3 loop spans 13 amino acids. The CDR3 is CASRARSQETQYF. CDR3 nucleotides: TGTGCCAGCAGGGCCCGATCCCAAGAGACCCAGTACTTC.